The next 32 T cell receptor beta chains were all read from a single sample in a study of glioma-infiltrating T cells. Using RNA template, CDR3s of TCR alpha and beta were amplified with iRepertoire arm-PCR. TCRdb reprocessed the multiplex PCR reads with MiXCR, giving one entry per CDR3 protein. Found here are 100,000 to 150,000 distinct CDR3 sequences, roughly 23% of them singletons; the top ten hold 13% to 15%. Sequences were obtained from glioma tissue, nonneoplastic brain tissue, or PBMCs (not recorded which). The receptor source for this set is a human donor with low-grade glioma or glioblastoma, undergoing nonglioma brain surgery, or in good health (not recorded which).

This clonotype was counted only a few times. V and J are TRBV29-1 and TRBJ2-7; the D gene is possibly TRBD2 (5 bases). V lost 1 base and J 6 bases, leaving 10 bases between the germline ends. Germline V gene lookup returns CDR1 SQVTM and CDR2 ANQGSEA. The CDR3 consists of 12 residues. The CDR3 region has the DNA TGCAGCGTTGAAGCGGGGAGTCCCGAGCAGTACTTC. It specifies CSVEAGSPEQYF.

This clonotype was detected a few times. The chain uses TRBV9 and TRBJ2-5; D unresolved. V lost 0 bases to trimming and J lost 4 bases, with 13 bases between them. The germline V gene has CDR1 SGDLS and CDR2 YYNGEE. The CDR3 extends over 15 amino acids. This CDR3 reads CASSVEGYQIETQYF. Written as DNA, the CDR3 is TGTGCCAGCAGCGTAGAGGGCTATCAGATAGAGACCCAGTACTTC.

This clonotype occurred many times. The chain has TRBV20-1 and TRBJ2-3; D might be TRBD2 (6 bases). CDR3 length equals 14 residues. The V end lost 5 bases, the J end lost 7 bases, and 19 bases lay between the germline ends. Germline V gives CDR1 DFQATT, CDR2 SNEGSKA (reference sequence). The CDR3 DNA reads TGCAGTGCTGCGGGACTTCTGGTGGCAAATACGCAGTATTTT. Translation: CSAAGLLVANTQYF.

The V and J genes are TRBV5-5 and TRBJ2-1, with D possibly being TRBD2 (5 bases). Germline-derived CDR1 and CDR2 are SGHKS and YYEKEE (reference sequence). V lost 2 bases and J lost 6, with 18 bases in between. The CDR3 has 16 residues. CDR3 protein: CASSLGQLGRSNEQFF. The CDR3 region has the DNA TGTGCCAGCAGCTTAGGTCAGTTAGGGAGAAGCAATGAGCAGTTCTTC.

Regarding this clonotype: Lacking the conserved final phenylalanine or tryptophan, this CDR3 likely reflects a read error. The DNA is left out, because the CDR3 cannot be placed on it with certainty; the CDR3 is given as TCRdb lists it. The chain recombines TRBV27 with TRBJ2-7. The germline CDR1 and CDR2 sequences are MNHEY and SMNVEV (reference sequence). The CDR3 comprises 14 residues, both ends counted. CDR3 loop: CASSLRPDAYGKYS.

This clonotype showed up many times. This sequence joins TRBV4-3 and TRBJ1-2, with D perhaps TRBD1 (6 bases). Deletions cut 0 bases from V and 7 bases from J, with 12 bases between. The germline CDR1 and CDR2 sequences are LGHNA and YSLEER. The CDR3 runs to 14 residues. DNA for the CDR3: TGCGCCAGCAGCCAAGACGTACAGGGAAGTGGCTACACCTTC. Residues: CASSQDVQGSGYTF.

This clonotype has only a few counts. The rearrangement joins TRBV19 to TRBJ2-1, with D possibly matching TRBD2 (5 bases). Between the trimmed V and J ends, which lost 9 bases and 9 bases, there was a span of 15 bases. The CDR3 loop spans 12 amino acids. The germline gives CDR1 LNHDA, CDR2 SQIVND (reference sequence). In DNA form, the CDR3 reads TGTGCCAGCGATACTAGTACCGGTGAGCAGTTCTTC. As protein: CASDTSTGEQFF. Variable domain in full (rest from reference TRBV19 and TRBJ2-1): DGGITQSPKYLFRKEGQNVTLSCEQNLNHDAMYWYRQDPGQGLRLIYYSQIVNDFQKGDIAEGYSVSREKKESFPLTVTSAQKNPTAFYLCASDTSTGEQFFGPGTRLTVL.

There are many counts of this clonotype. This chain joins TRBV7-9 and TRBJ2-3; D unclear. CDR3 length equals 14 residues. Germline V lookup: CDR1 SEHNR, CDR2 FQNEAQ (reference sequence). Trimming took off 5 bases at V and 3 bases at J, with 12 bases between the two ends. The CDR3 loop is CASSPNLATDTQYF. CDR3 nucleotide sequence: TGTGCCAGCAGCCCGAATTTAGCTACAGATACGCAGTATTTT.

This clonotype was observed at least ten times. The chain links TRBV27 to TRBJ1-2; no firm D call. Germline CDR1 reads MNHEY; CDR2 reads SMNVEV (reference sequence). The CDR3 sequence is 13 residues long. With 5 bases removed from V and 5 bases from J, the gap between germline ends came to 12 bases. The CDR3 bases are TGTGCCAGCAGTCCCCTAGACGGATATGGCTACACCTTC. This encodes CASSPLDGYGYTF.

This clonotype has only a few counts. The J gene is TRBJ2-7, the V gene TRBV18; 7 nucleotides agree with TRBD1. Per germline, CDR1 KGHSH and CDR2 LQKENI. The junction had 9 bases not matched to a gene; V was cut back by 1 base and J by 6 bases. The CDR3 is 15 residues long. The CDR3 DNA reads as TGTGCCAGCTCACCACGGGAGACAGGGACGGGCGAGCAGTACTTC. Protein sequence: CASSPRETGTGEQYF.

This clonotype was counted many times. The chain is built from TRBV15 and TRBJ2-7, with D perhaps matching TRBD2 (7 bases). This CDR3 comprises 14 residues. Germline assignment: CDR1 LNHNV and CDR2 YYDKDF (reference sequence). The V gene lost 4 bases and the J gene lost 7 bases, with 17 bases spanning the gap. The CDR3 region has the DNA TGTGCCACCAGCAACGAAGCGGGACAAAGGGAGCAGTACTTC. This encodes CATSNEAGQREQYF. Complete variable domain (other parts from reference TRBV15 and TRBJ2-7): DAMVIQNPRYQVTQFGKPVTLSCSQTLNHNVMYWYQQKSSQAPKLLFHYYDKDFNNEADTPDNFQSRRPNTSFCFLDIRSPGLGDTAMYLCATSNEAGQREQYFGPGTRLTVT.

This clonotype has a count of ten or more. V usage is TRBV7-3 and J usage is TRBJ2-1; TRBD2 might be the D (5 bases). Germline V gives CDR1 SGHTA, CDR2 FQGTGA. The CDR3 covers 14 residues. V gave up 2 bases and J gave up 5 bases, with 10 bases separating them. The CDR3 protein is CASSLAGLNNEQFF. CDR3 in DNA: TGTGCCAGCAGCTTAGCTGGACTCAACAATGAGCAGTTCTTC. The complete variable domain, with remaining parts taken from reference TRBV7-3 and TRBJ2-1, reads GAGVSQTPSNKVTEKGKYVELRCDPISGHTALYWYRQSLGQGPEFLIYFQGTGAADDSGLPNDRFFAVRPEGSVSTLKIQRTERGDSAVYLCASSLAGLNNEQFFGPGTRLTVL.

This clonotype was seen just once. A read error may explain this, as a much larger clone is one base away. The gene calls are TRBV11-1 and TRBJ1-1; D ambiguous. From germline, CDR1 is SGHAT and CDR2 FQDESV (reference sequence). Trimming took off 5 bases at V and 1 base at J, with 11 bases between the two ends. This CDR3 spans 14 amino acids. CDR3 amino acids: CASSRESWNTEAFF. The CDR3 nucleotides are TGTGCCAGCAGCCGCGAGTCCTGGAACACTGAAGCTTTCTTT.

In this sample, this clonotype turned up many times. The chain has TRBV4-2 and TRBJ2-1; 11 bases fit TRBD2. The CDR3 length is 19 residues. Germline trimming cut 0 bases from V and 0 bases from J; bases unmatched to any gene: 7. Germline CDR1 is LGHNA and CDR2 is YNFKEQ. CDR3 protein: CASSQEASGRTSSYNEQFF. In DNA form, the CDR3 reads TGTGCCAGCAGCCAAGAGGCTAGCGGGAGGACTAGCTCCTACAATGAGCAGTTCTTC.

This clonotype has more than one count but fewer than ten. The rearrangement joins TRBV3-1 to TRBJ1-4, with D possibly being TRBD1 (5 bases). This CDR3 has 16 residues. The germline V and J ends were trimmed by 1 base and 5 bases, with 14 bases remaining between them. Germline CDR1 reads LGHDT; CDR2 reads YNNKEL (reference sequence). Here the CDR3 reads CASSQAPTVWNEKLFF. In DNA, the CDR3 is TGTGCCAGCAGCCAAGCGCCGACAGTGTGGAATGAAAAACTGTTTTTT.

There are many counts of this clonotype. The J gene is TRBJ2-3, the V gene TRBV7-2; 10 bases are shared with TRBD2. The V and J ends lost 4 bases and 1 base, in that order; junction bases with no gene match: 5. Looked up from germline, CDR1 is SGHTA and CDR2 is FQGNSA. This CDR3 contains 16 residues. The DNA of the CDR3 is TGTGCCAGCAGCTCTAGCGGGAGCCGTGGCACAGATACGCAGTATTTT. Residues: CASSSSGSRGTDTQYF.

This clonotype appeared many times. V and J are TRBV28 and TRBJ2-7; possibly TRBD2 for D (6 bases). Germline CDR1 is MDHEN and CDR2 is SYDVKM. V gave up 7 bases and J gave up 5 bases, with 21 bases separating them. The CDR3 has 15 amino acids. The chain's CDR3 is CASIPSEGPHDEQYF. For the CDR3, the DNA is TGTGCCAGCATTCCTAGCGAAGGGCCCCATGACGAGCAGTACTTC.

This clonotype was observed many times. This chain uses TRBV6-1 with TRBJ2-1; D gene unclear. The V end lost 6 bases, the J end lost 5 bases, and 5 bases lay between the germline ends. This CDR3 spans 11 amino acids. CDR1 MNHNS and CDR2 SASEGT come from the germline V gene. The CDR3 reads CASRTDNEQFF. CDR3 DNA sequence: TGTGCCAGCAGAACAGACAATGAGCAGTTCTTC.

Many counts were recorded for this clonotype. V is TRBV5-1 and J is TRBJ1-1; D not resolved. V shed 4 bases and J shed 7 bases, with 11 bases lying between them. From germline, CDR1 is SGHRS and CDR2 YFSETQ. The CDR3 sequence is 12 residues long. The CDR3 sequence: CASSPSESEAFF. CDR3 DNA: TGCGCCAGCAGCCCGTCGGAAAGTGAAGCTTTCTTT.

The V call is TRBV7-2, the J call TRBJ2-5; D tentatively fits TRBD1 or TRBD2 (6 bases each). Germline lookup yields CDR1 SGHTA and CDR2 FQGNSA. This CDR3 has 15 amino acids. The V end was cut by 4 bases, the J end by 14 bases, with 26 bases between. The CDR3: CASSWGAGLREIQYF. The CDR3 nucleotides are TGTGCCAGCAGCTGGGGGGCGGGTCTTAGAGAGATCCAATACTTC.

Concerning this clonotype: Mismatch with germline at one junction end may stem from a read error. This chain links TRBV27 with TRBJ2-7; D possibly corresponds to TRBD2 (6 bases). Germline V gene sequence: CDR1 MNHEY, CDR2 SMNVEV (reference sequence). There are 15 residues in the CDR3. The CDR3 region is CASSNPSRGRYEEYF. The CDR3 coding sequence is TGTGCCAGCAGTAACCCTTCTAGAGGGAGGTACGAGGAGTACTTC.

In this sample, this clonotype turned up many times. V gene TRBV27 combines with J gene TRBJ2-1, with 11 bases identical to TRBD2. The J segment lost 12 bases and the V segment lost 5 bases, leaving 12 bases of the junction unmatched. CDR1 MNHEY and CDR2 SMNVEV come from the germline V gene (reference sequence). The CDR3 totals 15 residues. The DNA for the CDR3 is TGTGCCAGCAGTCCTGGACTAGCGGGTACCAGCGTGCAGTTCTTC. Protein product: CASSPGLAGTSVQFF.

As for this clonotype: This sequence may be a read error, since a much larger clone differs from it by one base. V is TRBV28 and J is TRBJ1-2; D is possibly TRBD1 (6 bases). Germline V gene lookup returns CDR1 MDHEN and CDR2 SYDVKM. The CDR3 is 12 amino acids. The CDR3 protein is CASSLRGRGYSF. In DNA, the CDR3 is TGTGCCAGCAGTTTACGGGGGCGAGGCTACAGCTTC.

As concerns this clonotype: The junction departs from germline at one end; a sequencing error may be responsible. The rearrangement uses TRBV5-6 and TRBJ2-5, with D possibly TRBD2 on 5 matching bases. Germline CDR1 reads SGHDT; CDR2 reads YYEEEE. The CDR3 extends over 13 amino acids. CDR3 nucleotide sequence: TGTGCCAGCAGCCCGACTACCCAAGAGACCCAGTGCTTC. Residues: CASSPTTQETQCF.

The chain links TRBV7-2 to TRBJ2-3, with 10 positions matching TRBD2. After removal of 3 bases from V and 6 bases from J, the junction contained 12 bases not matched to a gene. Per the germline V gene, CDR1 is SGHTA and CDR2 is FQGNSA. This CDR3 is 17 amino acids long. DNA for the CDR3: TGTGCCAGCAGCTTGGGCGGGGCTAGCGGGAGCGGGGATACGCAGTATTTT. Encoded protein: CASSLGGASGSGDTQYF.

This clonotype has a count of ten or more. The chain joins TRBV27 to TRBJ1-1; 9 bases align to TRBD1. Germline V lookup: CDR1 MNHEY, CDR2 SMNVEV (reference sequence). V trimming: 9 bases; J trimming: 4 bases; junction bases outside the gene matches: 18. CDR3 length: 17 residues. The CDR3 region is CASISGTGYREGTEAFF. The CDR3, as DNA: TGTGCCAGTATAAGCGGGACAGGGTATCGGGAGGGCACTGAAGCTTTCTTT.

This chain connects TRBV12-3 or TRBV12-4 to TRBJ1-1; D gene unclear. The CDR3 sequence is 12 residues long. Trimming stripped 10 bases from V and 11 bases from J, with 20 bases between. The CDR3 region has the DNA TGTGCCACCTTGAGAGGGAGAAATCAGGCTTTCTTT. Translating it yields CATLRGRNQAFF.

This clonotype was picked up many times. The rearrangement uses TRBV20-1 and TRBJ2-2; 8 bases line up with TRBD2. This CDR3 is 16 amino acids long. Trimming removed 3 bases from V and 6 bases from J; junction bases left unmatched: 12. CDR1 DFQATT and CDR2 SNEGSKA come from the germline V gene (reference sequence). Written as DNA, the CDR3 is TGCAGTGCTAGTGTGATGGGCGGGAGGAGTGCCGGGGAGCTGTTTTTT. Residues: CSASVMGGRSAGELFF.

A few counts support this clonotype. A much larger clone differs by one base, so this may be a read error. The chain links TRBV6-1 to TRBJ2-1; unclear D gene. Trimming removed 6 bases from V and 9 bases from J, with 15 bases in between. The CDR3 has 13 residues. Germline-derived CDR1 and CDR2 are MNHNS and SASEGT. The CDR3 protein is CASSLSTNSEQFF. The CDR3 region has the DNA TGTGCCAGCAGCCTAAGTACGAACAGTGAGCAGTTCTTC.

In this sample, this clonotype turned up many times. The chain carries TRBV10-3 and TRBJ2-5; weak D call: TRBD1 (5 bases). Germline CDR1 and CDR2: ENHRY and SYGVKD. The CDR3 has 14 residues. V lost 3 bases, J lost 0 bases, and 8 bases lay in between. In DNA form, the CDR3 reads TGTGCCATCAGTGACCAGGGTAACCAAGAGACCCAGTACTTC. Protein product: CAISDQGNQETQYF.

The chain links TRBV12-3 or TRBV12-4 to TRBJ2-3; D might be TRBD1 (5 bases). There are 15 residues in the CDR3. With 6 bases removed from V and 5 bases from J, the gap between germline ends came to 18 bases. The CDR3 protein is CASSLSGRARDTQYF. The CDR3 DNA follows: TGTGCCAGCAGCCTTTCGGGCAGGGCCCGAGATACGCAGTATTTT.

There are many counts of this clonotype. The gene calls are TRBV7-9 and TRBJ2-1, with 11 bases aligning to TRBD2. The CDR3 totals 17 residues. Losses at the gene ends were 5 bases for V and 6 bases for J; bases not matched to a gene: 12. CDR1 is SEHNR, CDR2 FQNEAQ, per germline (reference sequence). The CDR3 region is CASSTFKLAGEVNEQFF. The CDR3 DNA reads as TGTGCCAGCAGCACGTTCAAACTAGCGGGAGAAGTCAATGAGCAGTTCTTC.